The 26 T cell receptor beta chains below were found in one sample sequenced in a study of blood T cell repertoires in COVID-19. The table came from immunoSEQ multiplex PCR; TCRdb's copy has only in-frame clones and leaves some out. Of approximately 100,000 clones listed, just over 85% are singletons. The sequencing sample was made of peripheral blood. The receptors come from a human donor in a cohort sampled during active COVID-19.

This chain uses TRBV28 with TRBJ2-1; 11 positions agree with TRBD2. This CDR3 is built from 16 residues. The V gene's germline CDR1 is MDHEN and CDR2 SYDVKM. V lost 4 bases to trimming and J lost 2 bases; unmatched junction nucleotides: 4. The CDR3, as DNA: TGTGCCAGCAGTTCCTTACTAGCGGGAGCCTACAATGAGCAGTTCTTC. This encodes CASSSLLAGAYNEQFF. The full variable domain, rest sourced from reference TRBV28 and TRBJ2-1, is DVKVTQSSRYLVKRTGEKVFLECVQDMDHENMFWYRQDPGLGLRLIYFSYDVKMKEKGDIPEGYSVSREKKERFSLILESASTNQTSMYLCASSSLLAGAYNEQFFGPGTRLTVL.

J is TRBJ2-7 and V is TRBV29-1; a weak D match, TRBD1 (6 bases). V lost 7 bases and J 1 base, leaving 17 bases between the germline ends. The CDR3 length is 14 residues. CDR1 is SQVTM, CDR2 ANQGSEA, per germline. CDR3 coding DNA: TGCAGCGCCGGAGGCACAGGGCGTTCCTACGAGCAGTACTTC. Residues: CSAGGTGRSYEQYF.

The chain links TRBV30 to TRBJ2-2, with 8 bases fitting TRBD1. This CDR3 spans 16 amino acids. Germline values: CDR1 GTSNPN, CDR2 SVGIG (reference sequence). Trimming took 0 bases from V and 1 from J; bases not matched to a gene: 4. The DNA for the CDR3 is TGTGCCTGGAGTGTGGTGGGGACAGGGAACACCGGGGAGCTGTTTTTT. Translated: CAWSVVGTGNTGELFF.

CDR3 loop: CASSPQGWSETQYF. The CDR3 coding sequence is TGTGCCAGCAGCCCACAGGGGTGGTCTGAGACCCAGTACTTC. The chain combines TRBV7-9 with TRBJ2-5, with 7 bases identical to TRBD1. Trimming removed 5 bases from V and 5 bases from J; junction bases left unmatched: 8. In germline, CDR1 is SEHNR, CDR2 FQNEAQ (reference sequence). CDR3 length: 14 amino acids.

V gene TRBV6-5 combines with J gene TRBJ2-7; 9 nucleotides line up with TRBD1. Germline lookup yields CDR1 MNHEY and CDR2 SVGAGI. Trimming removed 7 bases from V and 5 bases from J; junction bases left unmatched: 6. This CDR3 region has 13 residues. CDR3 nucleotide sequence: TGTGCCAGCACTAGGACAGGGGCCCACGAGCAGTACTTC. This codes for CASTRTGAHEQYF.

This clone occurred once. V usage is TRBV9 and J usage is TRBJ2-1, with a tentative D call TRBD2 (6 bases). The CDR3 extends over 15 amino acids. Trimming cost V 3 bases and J 3 bases, with 13 bases left between them. CDR1 and CDR2 (germline): SGDLS, YYNGEE. The CDR3 here is CASSAPGLLYNEQFF. DNA for the CDR3: TGTGCCAGCAGCGCACCGGGACTCCTCTACAATGAGCAGTTCTTC.

The rearrangement joins TRBV6-5 to TRBJ2-7; D possibly corresponds to TRBD2 (6 bases). CDR3 length: 13 amino acids. Germline V gives CDR1 MNHEY, CDR2 SVGAGI. Trimming left V 10 bases short and J 3 bases short, with 16 bases between. The CDR3, as DNA: TGTGCCATCCAGGACGCGGGGAACTACGAGCAGTACTTC. Translation gives CAIQDAGNYEQYF.

V and J are TRBV3-1 (or the pseudogene TRBV3-2) and TRBJ2-5; D not certain. The CDR3 loop spans 14 amino acids. CDR1 is LGHDT, CDR2 YNNKEL, per germline (reference sequence). V was clipped by 1 base and J by 4 bases, with 10 bases between them. The CDR3 reads CASSQVGSRETQYF. CDR3 bases: TGTGCCAGCAGCCAAGTTGGCTCTAGAGAGACCCAGTACTTC.

Details on this clone: One end of the junction is discordant with germline, which a read error may explain. This chain uses TRBV7-7 with TRBJ2-1, with TRBD1 as a possible D gene (6 bases). Germline assignment: CDR1 SSHAT and CDR2 FNYEAQ (reference sequence). The CDR3 extends over 15 amino acids. CDR3 DNA: TGTGCTAGCAGCCGCGACAGGAGCTCCTACAATGAGCAGTTCTTC. Residues: CASSRDRSSYNEQFF.

The chain employs TRBV18 and TRBJ1-6; 7 bases map to TRBD1. The CDR3 length is 17 residues. Germline assignment: CDR1 KGHSH and CDR2 LQKENI. The V and J ends lost 3 bases and 10 bases, in that order; junction bases with no gene match: 15. The CDR3 coding sequence is TGTGCCAGCTCACCGAACAGGGTAACAGGGGTCGGATCACCCCTCCACTTT. This gives the protein CASSPNRVTGVGSPLHF.

This clone was observed once. The chain is built from TRBV4-1 and TRBJ2-6; 12 bases are shared with TRBD2. With V trimmed by 4 bases and J by 0 bases, 10 bases remained unmatched. This CDR3 has 20 residues. Germline CDR1 is MGHRA and CDR2 is YSYEKL. The chain's CDR3 is CASSPDLGLAGYSGANVLTF. The DNA for the CDR3 is TGCGCCAGCAGCCCCGACCTTGGACTAGCGGGATACTCTGGGGCCAACGTCCTGACTTTC.

The genes are TRBV5-1 and TRBJ1-1; perhaps TRBD1 as D (5 bases). V was clipped by 4 bases and J by 3 bases, with 19 bases between them. Germline values: CDR1 SGHRS, CDR2 YFSETQ. The CDR3 extends over 16 amino acids. For the CDR3, the DNA is TGCGCCAGCAGCCGGAGGGGATTCGACCGGGACACTGAAGCTTTCTTT. Its translation is CASSRRGFDRDTEAFF.

The V gene is TRBV29-1, the J gene TRBJ1-6; the D gene is possibly TRBD1 (5 bases). Germline CDR1 is SQVTM and CDR2 is ANQGSEA. CDR3 length: 13 amino acids. Trimming pared 4 bases from V and 11 bases from J, leaving 15 bases between. Here the CDR3 reads CSVVEGRGTPLHF. The CDR3 bases are TGCAGCGTTGTCGAGGGCCGGGGGACACCCCTCCACTTT.

The chain has TRBV27 and TRBJ1-1, with 11 bases identical to TRBD1. Germline assignment: CDR1 MNHEY and CDR2 SMNVEV (reference sequence). This CDR3 is 21 amino acids long. The V segment lost 5 bases and the J segment 4 bases; nucleotides outside the gene matches: 24. Here the CDR3 DNA reads TGTGCCAGCAGTCTACAGCCACCCCGGACAGGGGGCTCCATGGGGTCCACTGAAGCTTTCTTT. Protein: CASSLQPPRTGGSMGSTEAFF.

This chain links TRBV29-1 with TRBJ2-1, with D maybe TRBD2 (5 bases). CDR3 size: 15 residues. Trimming took off 0 bases at V and 8 bases at J, with 17 bases between the two ends. Germline assignment: CDR1 SQVTM and CDR2 ANQGSEA. CDR3 sequence reads: CSVEDSGWEADEQFF. In DNA form, the CDR3 reads TGCAGCGTTGAAGACTCGGGGTGGGAAGCCGATGAGCAGTTCTTC.

The V call is TRBV28, the J call TRBJ2-1; TRBD1 matches 10 bases. This CDR3 has 16 residues. CDR1 MDHEN and CDR2 SYDVKM come from the germline V gene. V lost 4 bases, J lost 9 bases, and 12 bases stayed unmatched. The CDR3 sequence: CASSSHPGQGPGEQFF. Here the CDR3 DNA reads TGTGCCAGCAGTTCGCACCCGGGACAGGGGCCAGGTGAGCAGTTCTTC.

The chain links TRBV5-4 to TRBJ1-1, with TRBD1 matching 7 bases. From germline, CDR1 is SGHNT and CDR2 YYREEE (reference sequence). The CDR3 is 14 amino acids. The trim removed 4 bases at V and 4 bases at J, leaving 7 bases unmatched. CDR3 residues: CASSRGDRVTEAFF. CDR3 DNA: TGTGCCAGCAGCCGTGGGGACAGAGTCACTGAAGCTTTCTTT.

The gene calls are TRBV27 and TRBJ2-3, with a weak D call TRBD1 (6 bases). V shed 6 bases and J shed 5 bases, with 15 bases lying between them. Germline lookup yields CDR1 MNHEY and CDR2 SMNVEV (reference sequence). This CDR3 is built from 14 residues. The CDR3 here is CASRIQQGGDTQYF. The CDR3 DNA reads as TGTGCCAGCAGGATCCAACAGGGTGGAGATACGCAGTATTTT.

J is TRBJ2-7 and V is TRBV19; D gene ambiguous. The CDR3 sequence is 14 residues long. CDR1 is LNHDA and CDR2 is SQIVND in the germline V gene (reference sequence). The V gene lost 1 base and the J gene lost 1 base, with 8 bases spanning the gap. For the CDR3, the DNA is TGTGCCAGTAGTATAGTACACCCTTCCTACGAGCAGTACTTC. It yields the protein CASSIVHPSYEQYF.

This clone was recorded a few times. This chain links TRBV6-5 with TRBJ1-1; no clear D. The CDR3 is 15 residues long. V was pared by 0 bases and J by 1 base, with 9 bases between. Germline lookup yields CDR1 MNHEY and CDR2 SVGAGI. The CDR3 sequence is CASSYSRVGNTEAFF. The CDR3 DNA follows: TGTGCCAGCAGTTACTCGAGGGTGGGGAACACTGAAGCTTTCTTT.

This CDR3 reads CASSSSRTGVNTGELFF. The CDR3 region has the DNA TGCGCCAGCAGCTCCTCCAGGACAGGGGTAAACACCGGGGAGCTGTTTTTT. The V gene is TRBV5-1, the J gene TRBJ2-2; 9 bases are shared with TRBD1. The V gene's germline CDR1 is SGHRS and CDR2 YFSETQ. Trimming removed 3 bases from V and 2 bases from J; junction bases left unmatched: 8. CDR3 size: 17 residues.

V is TRBV20-1 and J is TRBJ1-2; 7 bases match TRBD1. Germline V gives CDR1 DFQATT, CDR2 SNEGSKA (reference sequence). This CDR3 is built from 11 residues. V gave up 6 bases and J gave up 8 bases; unmatched junction bases: 6. The CDR3 nucleotides read TGCAGTGCAAGACAGGGATCGGGCTACACCTTC. Its protein product is CSARQGSGYTF.

This clone was recorded once. The V gene is TRBV5-1, the J gene TRBJ2-1; D is perhaps TRBD2 (5 bases). Germline CDR1 reads SGHRS; CDR2 reads YFSETQ. This CDR3 comprises 13 residues. Trimming shortened V by 1 base and J by 4 bases, and 6 bases separated the two germline ends. CDR3 in DNA: TGCGCCAGCAGCTTGACGGGGTACAATGAGCAGTTCTTC. This sequence encodes CASSLTGYNEQFF.

CDR3 amino acids: CASSPTGRSNYGYTF. Here the CDR3 DNA reads TGTGCCAGCAGCCCCACAGGCAGGTCGAACTATGGCTACACCTTC. The chain links TRBV3-1 (or the pseudogene TRBV3-2) to TRBJ1-2, with D perhaps matching TRBD1 (5 bases). Deletions cut 4 bases from V and 2 bases from J, with 14 bases between. Germline V gene data show CDR1 as LGHDT and CDR2 as YNNKEL (reference sequence). The CDR3 is made up of 15 amino acids.

This clone was detected once. This chain links TRBV24-1 with TRBJ2-1, with 9 bases matching TRBD1. The CDR3 is made up of 14 amino acids. After removal of 5 bases from V and 6 bases from J, the junction contained 4 bases not matched to a gene. Germline V gives CDR1 KGHDR, CDR2 SFDVKD. The CDR3 DNA reads as TGTGCCACCAGTGCCCCGACAGGGGGCAATGAGCAGTTCTTC. It encodes CATSAPTGGNEQFF.

The chain recombines TRBV5-5 with TRBJ1-1; tentatively, D is TRBD1 (6 bases). CDR3 length: 14 residues. Germline assignment: CDR1 SGHKS and CDR2 YYEKEE (reference sequence). Between the trimmed V and J ends, which lost 3 bases and 1 base, there was a span of 10 bases. CDR3 region: CASSWGHRNTEAFF. The CDR3 DNA sequence: TGTGCCAGCAGCTGGGGACACCGGAACACTGAAGCTTTCTTT.